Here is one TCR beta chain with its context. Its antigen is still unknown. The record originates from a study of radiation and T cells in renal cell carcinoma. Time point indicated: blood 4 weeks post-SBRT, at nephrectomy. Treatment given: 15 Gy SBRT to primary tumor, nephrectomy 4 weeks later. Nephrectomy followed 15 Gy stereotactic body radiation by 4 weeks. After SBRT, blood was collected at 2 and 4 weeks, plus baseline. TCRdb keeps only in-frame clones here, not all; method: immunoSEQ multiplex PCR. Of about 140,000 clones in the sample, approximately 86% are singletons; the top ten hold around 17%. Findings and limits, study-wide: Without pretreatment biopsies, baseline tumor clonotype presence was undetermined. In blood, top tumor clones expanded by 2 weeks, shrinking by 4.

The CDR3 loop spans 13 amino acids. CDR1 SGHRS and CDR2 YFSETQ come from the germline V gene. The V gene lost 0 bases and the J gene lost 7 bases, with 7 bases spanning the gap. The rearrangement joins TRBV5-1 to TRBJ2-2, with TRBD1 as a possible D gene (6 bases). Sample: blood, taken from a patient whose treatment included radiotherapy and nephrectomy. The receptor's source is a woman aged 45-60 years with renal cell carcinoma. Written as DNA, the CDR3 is TGCGCCAGCAGCTTGGGGACAGACGGGGAGCTGTTTTTT. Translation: CASSLGTDGELFF.